The 10 T cell receptor beta chains below come from one sample, sequenced in a study of OX40 agonist ivuxolimab in advanced cancers. Profiled with immunoSEQ multiplex PCR; TCRdb holds only in-frame clones, not every one. The data show tens of thousands of clones, with roughly 93% seen just once and around a sixth held by the top ten. The sample in question was CD4+ or CD8+ T cells sorted from blood, obtained in a trial of the OX40 agonist ivuxolimab. The receptors come from an adult with an advanced solid tumor such as melanoma, head and neck, liver or kidney cancer.

The chain joins TRBV10-3 to TRBJ2-5; no definite D call. V gave up 3 bases and J gave up 1 base, with 3 bases separating them. Germline assignment: CDR1 ENHRY and CDR2 SYGVKD. CDR3 size: 12 residues. CDR3 DNA sequence: TGTGCCATCAGTGAAGTCCAAGAGACCCAGTACTTC. Translation gives CAISEVQETQYF.

This chain joins TRBV4-1 and TRBJ1-1, with D uncertain. The CDR3 runs to 14 residues. The V end lost 0 bases, the J end lost 8 bases, and 13 bases lay between the germline ends. Germline CDR1 is MGHRA and CDR2 is YSYEKL. The CDR3 coding sequence is TGCGCCAGCAGCCAAGAGGAATCAGGCAAAGAAGCTTTCTTT. Translation: CASSQEESGKEAFF.

The chain uses TRBV9 and TRBJ2-6; 12 positions match TRBD2. Germline V lookup: CDR1 SGDLS, CDR2 YYNGEE. V shed 0 bases and J 2 bases; nucleotides not matched to a gene: 3. The CDR3 extends over 18 amino acids. The CDR3 protein is CASSVALAGGPGANVLTF. CDR3 nucleotide sequence: TGTGCCAGCAGCGTAGCTCTAGCGGGGGGGCCTGGGGCCAACGTCCTGACTTTC. Full variable domain (rest looked up from reference TRBV9 and TRBJ2-6): DSGVTQTPKHLITATGQRVTLRCSPRSGDLSVYWYQQSLDQGLQFLIQYYNGEERAKGNILERFSAQQFPDLHSELNLSSLELGDSALYFCASSVALAGGPGANVLTFGAGSRLTVL.

This chain uses TRBV6-5 with TRBJ1-4, with D unresolved. The CDR3 contains 15 residues. Germline V CDR1 and CDR2: MNHEY, SVGAGI. V lost 4 bases to trimming and J lost 7 bases, with 16 bases between them. The chain's CDR3 is CASSSNPKAVEKLFF. The CDR3 DNA is TGTGCCAGCAGTTCGAACCCGAAAGCGGTTGAAAAACTGTTTTTT.

The rearrangement joins TRBV19 to TRBJ2-5; the D is unclear. The CDR3 covers 14 residues. Trimming shortened V by 3 bases and J by 3 bases, and 11 bases separated the two germline ends. Germline V lookup: CDR1 LNHDA, CDR2 SQIVND (reference sequence). CDR3 sequence: CASSILGAEETQYF. CDR3 in DNA: TGTGCCAGTAGTATTTTGGGTGCCGAAGAGACCCAGTACTTC.

In nucleotides, the CDR3 is TGCGCCAGCAGCCAAGTGGCAGGAGCCGACCAAGAGACCCAGTACTTC. Protein product: CASSQVAGADQETQYF. The rearrangement joins TRBV4-1 to TRBJ2-5; D ambiguous. Germline CDR1 is MGHRA and CDR2 is YSYEKL. CDR3 size: 16 residues. With 1 base removed from V and 0 bases from J, the gap between germline ends came to 12 bases.

This clone was seen a few times. This chain uses TRBV30 with TRBJ1-5; 11 bases map to TRBD1. Germline values: CDR1 GTSNPN, CDR2 SVGIG (reference sequence). V dropped 0 bases and J dropped 6; count of bases not matched to a gene: 4. This CDR3 contains 15 residues. The CDR3 DNA follows: TGTGCCTGGAGTGTGGGACAGGGGGTAGCTCAGCCCCAGCATTTT. This gives the protein CAWSVGQGVAQPQHF.

This clone was found once. The V call is TRBV6-6, the J call TRBJ2-7; the D is unclear. Germline V gene lookup returns CDR1 MNHNY and CDR2 SVGAGI (reference sequence). The V end lost 8 bases, the J end lost 3 bases, and 14 bases lay between the germline ends. This CDR3 comprises 13 residues. CDR3 in amino acids: CASRPGGLYEQYF. CDR3 nucleotide sequence: TGTGCCAGCCGACCCGGCGGCCTCTACGAGCAGTACTTC.

The count of this clone is one. The chain's CDR3 is CASSDLAGGFYGYTF. Here the CDR3 DNA reads TGTGCCAGCAGTGATTTGGCAGGGGGCTTCTATGGCTACACCTTC. The chain links TRBV6-1 to TRBJ1-2; 8 nucleotides align to TRBD1. The CDR3 totals 15 residues. CDR1 MNHNS and CDR2 SASEGT come from the germline V gene. The V segment lost 3 bases and the J segment 4 bases; nucleotides outside the gene matches: 7.

The rearrangement uses TRBV28 and TRBJ2-1; 13 bases are a match to TRBD2. This CDR3 is built from 16 residues. The germline gives CDR1 MDHEN, CDR2 SYDVKM. After removal of 5 bases from V and 1 base from J, the junction contained 2 bases not matched to a gene. CDR3: CASSPGLAGSYNEQFF. The CDR3, as DNA: TGTGCCAGCAGTCCGGGACTAGCGGGATCCTACAATGAGCAGTTCTTC.